This T cell receptor beta chain appears in the sequencing data of a study of shared clonotypes between healthy human individuals. CDR1 MDHEN and CDR2 SYDVKM come from the germline V gene. CDR3 size: 13 residues. V gave up 8 bases and J gave up 0 bases, with 10 bases separating them. Every one of the donors was a Caucasian adult that lived in Nashville, Tennessee. The test was conducted at deep level. The repertoire was sequenced with immunoSEQ multiplex PCR; TCRdb's copy has only in-frame clones and lacks some. The sample records roughly 2.5 million clones, approximately 90% being singletons. V and J are TRBV28 and TRBJ1-1, with TRBD1 as a possible D gene (5 bases). The sample comprised naive CD4+ T cells sorted from blood. Subset noted: CD45RA+ positively selected. The receptor was isolated from a man in his late teens or twenties in good health. CDR3 amino acids: CASLWGMNTEAFF. Here the CDR3 DNA reads TGTGCCAGCTTATGGGGGATGAACACTGAAGCTTTCTTT.